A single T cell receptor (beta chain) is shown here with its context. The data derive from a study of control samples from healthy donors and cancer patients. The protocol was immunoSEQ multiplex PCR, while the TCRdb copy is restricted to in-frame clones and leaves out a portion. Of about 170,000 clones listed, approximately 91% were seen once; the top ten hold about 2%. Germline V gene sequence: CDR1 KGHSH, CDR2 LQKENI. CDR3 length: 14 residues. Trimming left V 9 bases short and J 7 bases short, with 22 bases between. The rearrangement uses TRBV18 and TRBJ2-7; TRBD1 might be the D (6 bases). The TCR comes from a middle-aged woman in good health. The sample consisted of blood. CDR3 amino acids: CASSAGTLNLEQYF. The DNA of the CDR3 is TGTGCCAGTTCCGCCGGGACACTTAACTTGGAGCAGTACTTC.